This TCR beta chain was recorded in a study of cytomegalovirus exposure and HLA in healthy donors. Notes on the study in general: According to a subsequent analysis, TCR clusters identified in the first cohort showed a tendency to co-occur across the 120 or so validation repertoires. High sensitivity and specificity were reportedly achieved when the classifier diagnosed cytomegalovirus status.

Assay: immunoSEQ multiplex PCR; the TCRdb copy retains only in-frame clones and omits some. The table has more than 110,000 clones, 80% to 90% seen once. V dropped 7 bases and J dropped 2 bases, with 9 bases sitting between them. The CDR3 runs 13 residues. Germline CDR1 is MNHEY and CDR2 is SVGAGI. The donors were part of the validation cohort, which consisted of approximately 110 subjects and was separate from the first cohort of several hundred subjects. Note on this clone: Its target is unknown.

The receptor was derived from a woman aged 18-29 years in good health and CMV-seropositive. Sample: PBMCs. The genes are TRBV6-5 and TRBJ1-5; D is undetermined. The CDR3 region has the DNA TGTGCCAGCACGACTGGAGGCAATCAGCCCCAGCATTTT. It specifies CASTTGGNQPQHF.